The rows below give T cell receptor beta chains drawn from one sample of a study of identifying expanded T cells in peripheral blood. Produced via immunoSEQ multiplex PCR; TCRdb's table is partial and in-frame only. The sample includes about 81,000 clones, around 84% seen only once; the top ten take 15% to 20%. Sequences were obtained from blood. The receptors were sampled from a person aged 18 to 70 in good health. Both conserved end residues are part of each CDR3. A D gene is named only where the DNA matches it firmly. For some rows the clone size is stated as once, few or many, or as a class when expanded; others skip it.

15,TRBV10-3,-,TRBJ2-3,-,CAISDSGGKADTQYF,TGTGCCATCAGCGATAGCGGTGGAAAGGCAGATACGCAGTATTTT
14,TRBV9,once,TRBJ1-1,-,CASSVLGGPTEAFF,TGTGCCAGCAGCGTATTGGGGGGACCCACTGAAGCTTTCTTT
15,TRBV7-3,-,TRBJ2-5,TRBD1,CASSPGDRGQETQYF,TGTGCCAGCAGCCCAGGGGACAGGGGCCAAGAGACCCAGTACTTC
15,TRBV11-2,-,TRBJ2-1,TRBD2,CASSLRTSAYNEQFF,TGTGCCAGCAGCCTAAGGACTAGCGCCTACAATGAGCAGTTCTTC
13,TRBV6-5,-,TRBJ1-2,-,CASSPGGGYGYTF,TGTGCCAGCAGCCCTGGCGGGGGTTATGGCTACACCTTC
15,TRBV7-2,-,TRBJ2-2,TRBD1,CASSPGQGGTGELFF,TGTGCCAGCAGCCCCGGACAGGGAGGCACCGGGGAGCTGTTTTTT
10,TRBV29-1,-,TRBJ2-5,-,CSVDGETQYF,TGCAGCGTTGACGGGGAGACCCAGTACTTC
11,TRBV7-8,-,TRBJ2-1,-,CASSLYREQFF,TGTGCCAGCAGCCTCTACAGGGAGCAGTTCTTC
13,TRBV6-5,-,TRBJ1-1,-,CASQPGVNTEAFF,TGTGCCAGCCAACCCGGGGTGAACACTGAAGCTTTCTTT
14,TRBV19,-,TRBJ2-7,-,CASSIALSSYEQYF,TGTGCCAGTAGTATCGCACTTAGCTCCTACGAGCAGTACTTC
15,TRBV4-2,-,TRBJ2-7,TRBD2,CASSQDWGGSYEQYF,TGTGCCAGCAGCCAAGATTGGGGGGGCTCCTACGAGCAGTACTTC
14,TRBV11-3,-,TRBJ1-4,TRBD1,CASSLGGGDEKLFF,TGTGCCAGCAGCTTAGGAGGGGGCGATGAAAAACTGTTTTTT
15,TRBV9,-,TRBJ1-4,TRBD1,CASSATGGGGEKLFF,TGTGCCAGCAGCGCGACAGGGGGAGGCGGAGAAAAACTGTTTTTT
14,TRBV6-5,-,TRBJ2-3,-,CASHPRASTDTQYF,TGTGCCAGCCACCCGCGAGCTAGCACAGATACGCAGTATTTT
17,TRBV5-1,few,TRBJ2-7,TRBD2,CASSLAGLAGEKDEQYF,TGCGCCAGCAGCTTGGCGGGACTAGCGGGAGAGAAAGACGAGCAGTACTTC
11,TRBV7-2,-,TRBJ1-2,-,CASSISHGYTF,TGTGCCAGCAGCATCAGTCATGGCTACACCTTC
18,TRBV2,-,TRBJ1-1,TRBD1,CASSEVLRSGQGRIQAFF,TGTGCCAGCAGTGAAGTGCTTCGATCCGGACAGGGTCGTATTCAAGCTTTCTTT
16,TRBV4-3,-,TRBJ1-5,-,CASSQDTGGHNQPQHF,TGCGCCAGCAGCCAAGATACGGGAGGGCACAATCAGCCCCAGCATTTT
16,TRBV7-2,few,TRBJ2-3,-,CASTRSWAVVTDTQYF,TGTGCCAGCACCCGATCGTGGGCGGTGGTCACAGATACGCAGTATTTT
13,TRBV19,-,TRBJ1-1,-,CASSINLNTEAFF,TGTGCCAGTAGTATAAACCTGAACACTGAAGCTTTCTTT
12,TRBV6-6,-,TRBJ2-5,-,CASSPYPETQYF,TGTGCCAGCAGTCCTTACCCGGAGACCCAGTACTTC
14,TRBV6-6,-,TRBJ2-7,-,CASSSMGVYYEQYF,TGTGCCAGCAGTTCGATGGGGGTATACTACGAGCAGTACTTC
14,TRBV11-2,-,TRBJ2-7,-,CASSLSDTSYEQYF,TGTGCCAGCAGCTTATCGGACACCTCCTACGAGCAGTACTTC
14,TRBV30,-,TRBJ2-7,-,CAWSVGRGHDEQYF,TGTGCCTGGAGTGTAGGGCGGGGGCACGACGAGCAGTACTTC
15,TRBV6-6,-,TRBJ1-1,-,CASSYQEGEGTEAFF,TGTGCCAGCAGTTACCAGGAGGGCGAGGGGACTGAAGCTTTCTTT
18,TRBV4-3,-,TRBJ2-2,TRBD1,CASSHPGTGGAPTGELFF,TGCGCCAGCAGCCACCCCGGGACAGGGGGCGCCCCCACCGGGGAGCTGTTTTTT
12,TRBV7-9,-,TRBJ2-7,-,CASSSRLGRQYF,TGTGCCAGCAGCTCCCGACTGGGGCGGCAGTACTTC